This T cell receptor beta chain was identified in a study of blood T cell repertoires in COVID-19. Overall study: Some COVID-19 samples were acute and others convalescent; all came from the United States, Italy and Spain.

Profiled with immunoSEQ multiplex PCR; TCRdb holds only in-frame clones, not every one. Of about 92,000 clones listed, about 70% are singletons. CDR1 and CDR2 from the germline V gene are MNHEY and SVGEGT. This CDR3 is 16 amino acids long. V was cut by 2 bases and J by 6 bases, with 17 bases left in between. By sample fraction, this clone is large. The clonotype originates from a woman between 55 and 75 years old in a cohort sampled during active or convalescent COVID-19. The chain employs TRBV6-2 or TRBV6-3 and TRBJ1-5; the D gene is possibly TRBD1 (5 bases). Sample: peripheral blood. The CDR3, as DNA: TGTGCCAGCAGTTACGGGTCATTAAGGGGCATTCAGCCCCAGCATTTT. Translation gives CASSYGSLRGIQPQHF.